These T cell receptor beta chains were read from a single sample in a study of identical twins. MiXCR was run by TCRdb on the 5' RACE reads, yielding one entry per CDR3 protein. The data hold some 500,000 distinct CDR3 sequences, with approximately 9.6% observed a single time. The sample was also reused in another study, on yellow fever vaccine responses in identical twins.

Input material: PBMCs. The receptors here all came from a young woman in good health. The CDR3 runs from the conserved cysteine through the conserved F or W.

>TRBJ1-5|TRBV25-1
CASSDLVINQPQHF
>TRBJ2-3|TRBV7-2
CASSLTRGTGYTDTQYF
>TRBJ2-3|TRBV5-1
CASSHLPDTQYF
>TRBJ2-5|TRBV11-2
CASSRDWSGGETQYF
>TRBJ2-1|TRBV2
CASSGLAGLLDEQFF
>TRBJ1-2|TRBV7-9
CASSFSSFRDRNYGYTF
>TRBJ2-2|TRBV9
CASSVGGGITGELFF
>TRBJ2-2|TRBV7-8
CASSAGQGFGELFF
>TRBJ1-1|TRBV9
CASSPGAYTEAFF
>TRBJ2-1|TRBV11-2
CASSLDRGLPYNEQFF
>TRBJ2-7|TRBV27
CASRTSGRAKDYEQYF
>TRBJ1-1|TRBV7-3
CASSPRSGAKNTEAFF
>TRBJ1-2|TRBV10-3
CAISYDDRTNYGYTF
>TRBJ2-7|TRBV18
CASSPRGDEQYF
>TRBJ2-7|TRBV7-2
CASSYLGGEQYF
>TRBJ2-2|TRBV5-1
CASIQWPGYTGELFF
>TRBJ2-7|TRBV20-1
CSARGGGGSSYEQYF
>TRBJ2-7|TRBV5-1
CASSLDFSYEQYF
>TRBJ2-5|TRBV28
CASSLGGTETQYF
>TRBJ1-1|TRBV20-1
CSAERQPNTEAFF
>TRBJ2-5|TRBV12-3/TRBV12-4
CASRAGGGAETQYF
>TRBJ1-1|TRBV12-3/TRBV12-4
CASSLALIQGATEAFF
>TRBJ2-5|TRBV20-1
CSARGLSRDLQETQYF
>TRBJ2-1|TRBV20-1
CCARVGKALNFGEQFF
>TRBJ2-1|TRBV5-4
CASSQTGTGIYNEQFF
>TRBJ1-2|TRBV7-2
CASSLAPGSYGYTF
>TRBJ1-2|TRBV14
CASSQDRGQGLDYGYTF
>TRBJ2-7|TRBV3-1
CASSQGTGASYEQYF
>TRBJ2-7|TRBV20-1
CSARDMHKIYEQYF
>TRBJ2-3|TRBV7-3
CASSPGQGVDTQYF
>TRBJ2-3|TRBV6-2/TRBV6-3
CASSYATSGPITDTQYF
>TRBJ2-7|TRBV10-3
CAIRREGQVYEQYF
>TRBJ2-1|TRBV5-1
CASSLGASGSNEQFF
>TRBJ2-3|TRBV3-1
CASSRTTDTQYF
>TRBJ2-3|TRBV4-1
CASSQGISGTDTQYF
>TRBJ2-7|TRBV7-2
CASSLDPLARLYEQYF
>TRBJ1-1|TRBV7-9
CASSLARDEAFF
>TRBJ2-5|TRBV21-1
CASSTRLAGGQETQYF
>TRBJ1-1|TRBV29-1
CSTQQGQAEAFF
>TRBJ2-5|TRBV7-8
CASSLERRGGRQETQYF
>TRBJ2-7|TRBV6-2/TRBV6-3
CASSYVPRVYEQYF
>TRBJ2-1|TRBV9
CASSPTVWGSSYNEQFF